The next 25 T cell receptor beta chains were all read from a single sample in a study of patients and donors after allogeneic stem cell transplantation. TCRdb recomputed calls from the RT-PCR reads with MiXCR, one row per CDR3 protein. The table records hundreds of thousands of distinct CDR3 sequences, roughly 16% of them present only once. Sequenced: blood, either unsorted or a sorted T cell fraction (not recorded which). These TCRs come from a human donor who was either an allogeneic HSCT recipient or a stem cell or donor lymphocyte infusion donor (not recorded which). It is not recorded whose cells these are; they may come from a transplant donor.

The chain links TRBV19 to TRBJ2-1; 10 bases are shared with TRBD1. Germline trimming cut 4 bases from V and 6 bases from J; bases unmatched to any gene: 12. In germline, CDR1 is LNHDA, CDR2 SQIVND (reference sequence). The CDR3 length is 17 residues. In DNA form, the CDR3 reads TGTGCCAGTAGTACTACCGGGACAGGGGTCCCTATCAATGAGCAGTTCTTC. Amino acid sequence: CASSTTGTGVPINEQFF.

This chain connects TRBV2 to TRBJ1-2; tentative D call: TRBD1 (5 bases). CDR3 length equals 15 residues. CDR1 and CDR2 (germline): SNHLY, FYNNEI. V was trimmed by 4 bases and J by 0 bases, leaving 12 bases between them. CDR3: CASSVPLGANYGYTF. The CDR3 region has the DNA TGTGCCAGCAGTGTCCCCCTAGGGGCTAACTATGGCTACACCTTC.

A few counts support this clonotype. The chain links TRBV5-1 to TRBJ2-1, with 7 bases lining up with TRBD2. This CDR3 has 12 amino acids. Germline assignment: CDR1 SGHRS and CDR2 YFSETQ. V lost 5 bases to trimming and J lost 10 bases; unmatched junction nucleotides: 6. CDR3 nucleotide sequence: TGCGCCAGCAGGCCTTTCGGGGGGGAGCAGTTCTTC. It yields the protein CASRPFGGEQFF.

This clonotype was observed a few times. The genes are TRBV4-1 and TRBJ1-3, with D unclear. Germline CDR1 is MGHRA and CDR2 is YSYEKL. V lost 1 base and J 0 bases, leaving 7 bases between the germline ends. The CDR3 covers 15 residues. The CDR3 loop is CASSQVGISGNTIYF. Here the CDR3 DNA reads TGCGCCAGCAGCCAAGTGGGCATCTCTGGAAACACCATATATTTT.

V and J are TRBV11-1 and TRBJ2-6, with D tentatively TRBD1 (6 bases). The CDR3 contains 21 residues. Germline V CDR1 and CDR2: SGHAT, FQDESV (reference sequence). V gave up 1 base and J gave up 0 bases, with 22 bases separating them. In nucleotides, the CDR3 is TGTGCCAGCAGCTTAGGCCCCCTCCGCGGACAGCCCATCTCTGGGGCCAACGTCCTGACTTTC. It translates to CASSLGPLRGQPISGANVLTF.

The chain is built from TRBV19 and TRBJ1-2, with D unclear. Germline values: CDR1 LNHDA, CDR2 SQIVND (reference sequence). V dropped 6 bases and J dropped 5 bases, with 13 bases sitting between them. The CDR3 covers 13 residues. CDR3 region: CASRARAAYGYTF. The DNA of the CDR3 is TGTGCCAGTAGAGCCCGGGCTGCATATGGCTACACCTTC.

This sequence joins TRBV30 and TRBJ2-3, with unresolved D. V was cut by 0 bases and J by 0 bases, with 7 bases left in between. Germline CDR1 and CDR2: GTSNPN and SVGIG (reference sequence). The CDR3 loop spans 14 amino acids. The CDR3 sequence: CAWSVLSSTDTQYF. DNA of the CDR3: TGTGCCTGGAGTGTACTTAGCAGCACAGATACGCAGTATTTT.

The CDR3 bases are TGCGCCAGCAGCAATGGGACGGCGAGCACAGATACGCAGTATTTT. Translated, it gives CASSNGTASTDTQYF. The chain joins TRBV5-1 to TRBJ2-3; D possibly uses TRBD1 or TRBD2 (5 bases each). Trimming cost V 4 bases and J 0 bases, with 12 bases left between them. This CDR3 region has 15 residues. Germline V gene data show CDR1 as SGHRS and CDR2 as YFSETQ.

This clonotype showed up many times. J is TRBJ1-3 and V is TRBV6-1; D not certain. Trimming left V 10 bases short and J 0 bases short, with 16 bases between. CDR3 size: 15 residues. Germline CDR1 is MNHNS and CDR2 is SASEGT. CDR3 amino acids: CAIRTAGTSGNTIYF. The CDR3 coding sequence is TGTGCCATACGGACCGCTGGCACCTCTGGAAACACCATATATTTT.

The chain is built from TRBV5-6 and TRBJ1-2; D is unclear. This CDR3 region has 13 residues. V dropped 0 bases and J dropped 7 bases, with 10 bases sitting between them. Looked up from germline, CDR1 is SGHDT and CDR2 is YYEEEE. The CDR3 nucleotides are TGTGCCAGCAGCTTGGAAGTGAGGGTTGGCTACACCTTC. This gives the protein CASSLEVRVGYTF.

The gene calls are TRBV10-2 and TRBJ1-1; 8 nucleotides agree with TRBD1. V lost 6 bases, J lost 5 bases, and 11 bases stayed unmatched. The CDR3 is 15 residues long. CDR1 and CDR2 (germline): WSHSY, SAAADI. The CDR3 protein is CASRDLQGVWTEAFF. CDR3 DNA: TGCGCCAGCAGGGACCTACAGGGGGTTTGGACTGAAGCTTTCTTT.

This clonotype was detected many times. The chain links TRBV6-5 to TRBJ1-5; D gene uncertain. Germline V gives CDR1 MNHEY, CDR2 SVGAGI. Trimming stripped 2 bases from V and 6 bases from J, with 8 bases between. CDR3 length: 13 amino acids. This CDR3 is CASSYMTPQPQHF. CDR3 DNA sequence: TGTGCCAGCAGTTACATGACACCTCAGCCCCAGCATTTT.

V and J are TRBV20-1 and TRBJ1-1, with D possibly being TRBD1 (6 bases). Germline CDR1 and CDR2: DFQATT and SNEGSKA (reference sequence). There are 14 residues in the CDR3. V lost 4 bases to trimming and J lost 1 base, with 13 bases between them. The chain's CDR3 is CSATRGQGNTEAFF. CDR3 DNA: TGCAGTGCTACCCGGGGGCAGGGGAACACTGAAGCTTTCTTT.

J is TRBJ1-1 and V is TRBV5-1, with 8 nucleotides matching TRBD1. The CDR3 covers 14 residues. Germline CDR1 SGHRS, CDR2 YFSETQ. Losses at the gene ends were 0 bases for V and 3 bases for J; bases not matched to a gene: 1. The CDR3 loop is CASSLEDRDTEAFF. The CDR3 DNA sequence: TGCGCCAGCAGCTTGGAGGACAGGGACACTGAAGCTTTCTTT. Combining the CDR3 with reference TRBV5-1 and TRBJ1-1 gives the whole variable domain KAGVTQTPRYLIKTRGQQVTLSCSPISGHRSVSWYQQTPGQGLQFLFEYFSETQRNKGNFPGRFSGRQFSNSRSEMNVSTLELGDSALYLCASSLEDRDTEAFFGQGTRLTVV.

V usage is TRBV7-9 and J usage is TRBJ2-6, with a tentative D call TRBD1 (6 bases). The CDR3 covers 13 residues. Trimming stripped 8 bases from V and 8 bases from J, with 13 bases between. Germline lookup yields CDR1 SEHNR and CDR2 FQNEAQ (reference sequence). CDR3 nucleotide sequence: TGTGCCAGCCGCAGGGGATTGTCCAACGTCCTGACTTTC. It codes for CASRRGLSNVLTF.

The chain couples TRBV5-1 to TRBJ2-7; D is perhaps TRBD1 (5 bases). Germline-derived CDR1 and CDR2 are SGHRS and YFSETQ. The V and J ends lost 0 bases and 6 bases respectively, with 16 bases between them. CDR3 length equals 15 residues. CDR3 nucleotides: TGCGCCAGCAGCTTGGAATCAGGGTCGATCTTCGAGCAGTACTTC. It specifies CASSLESGSIFEQYF.

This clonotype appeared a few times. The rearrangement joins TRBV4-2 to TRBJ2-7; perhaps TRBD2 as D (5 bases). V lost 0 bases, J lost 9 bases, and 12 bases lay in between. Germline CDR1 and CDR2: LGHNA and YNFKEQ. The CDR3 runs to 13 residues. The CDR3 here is CASSQDARAVQYF. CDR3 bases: TGTGCCAGCAGCCAAGACGCGCGGGCCGTGCAGTACTTC.

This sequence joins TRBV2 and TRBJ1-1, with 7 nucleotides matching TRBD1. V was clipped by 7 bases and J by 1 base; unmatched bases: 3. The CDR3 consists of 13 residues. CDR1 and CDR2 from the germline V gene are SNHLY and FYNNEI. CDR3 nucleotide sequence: TGTGCCAGCAAGACAGGGAGGAACACTGAAGCTTTCTTT. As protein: CASKTGRNTEAFF.

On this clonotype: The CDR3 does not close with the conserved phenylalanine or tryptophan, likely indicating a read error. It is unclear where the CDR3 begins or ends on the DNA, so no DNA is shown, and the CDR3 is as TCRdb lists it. CDR3 in amino acids: CASSLPGPL. The genes are TRBV27 and TRBJ2-1; the D call of TRBD1 is as the table states it, not checked on the DNA. CDR1 is MNHEY and CDR2 is SMNVEV in the germline V gene (reference sequence). Both ends counted, the CDR3 spans 9 residues.

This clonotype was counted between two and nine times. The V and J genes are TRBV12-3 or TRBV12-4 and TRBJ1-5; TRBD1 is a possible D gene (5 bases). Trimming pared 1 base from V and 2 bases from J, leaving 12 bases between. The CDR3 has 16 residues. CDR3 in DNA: TGTGCCAGCAGTTTAGAGGGTGGGGGGGGCAATCAGCCCCAGCATTTT. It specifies CASSLEGGGGNQPQHF.

Written as DNA, the CDR3 is TGTGCCAGCAGTTACTCAGGGGGCAGGGGGCCGGCGATTGGCTACACCTTC. Translating gives CASSYSGGRGPAIGYTF. The genes are TRBV6-5 and TRBJ1-2, with 8 bases matching TRBD1. The V gene end was trimmed by 0 bases and the J gene end by 7 bases; junction bases not matched to a gene: 13. CDR1 MNHEY and CDR2 SVGAGI come from the germline V gene. The CDR3 covers 17 residues.

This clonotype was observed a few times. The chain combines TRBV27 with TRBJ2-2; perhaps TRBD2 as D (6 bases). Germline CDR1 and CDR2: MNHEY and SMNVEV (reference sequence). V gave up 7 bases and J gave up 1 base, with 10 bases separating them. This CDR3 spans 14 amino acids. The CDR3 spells CASTGGKNTGELFF. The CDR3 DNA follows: TGTGCCAGCACTGGCGGGAAGAACACCGGGGAGCTGTTTTTT.

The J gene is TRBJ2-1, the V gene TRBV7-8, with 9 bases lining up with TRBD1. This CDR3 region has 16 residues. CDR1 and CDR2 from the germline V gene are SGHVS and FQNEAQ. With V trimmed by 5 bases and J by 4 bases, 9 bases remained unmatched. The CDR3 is CASSPHRDRAYNEQFF. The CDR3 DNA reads TGTGCCAGCAGCCCACACCGGGACAGGGCTTACAATGAGCAGTTCTTC.

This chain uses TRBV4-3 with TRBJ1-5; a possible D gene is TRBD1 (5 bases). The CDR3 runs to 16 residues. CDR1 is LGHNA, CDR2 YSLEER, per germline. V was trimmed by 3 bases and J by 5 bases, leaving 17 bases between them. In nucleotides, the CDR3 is TGCGCCAGCAGCCAGGGTATTTCGGAGGGGTATCAGCCCCAGCATTTT. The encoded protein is CASSQGISEGYQPQHF.

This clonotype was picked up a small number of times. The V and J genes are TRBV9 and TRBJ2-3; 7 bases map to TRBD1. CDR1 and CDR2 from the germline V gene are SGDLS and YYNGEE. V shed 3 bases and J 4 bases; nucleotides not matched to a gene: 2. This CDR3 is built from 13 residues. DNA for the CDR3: TGTGCCAGCAGCGGGACAGGCCCAGATACGCAGTATTTT. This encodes CASSGTGPDTQYF.